The 8 T cell receptor beta chains below were found in one sample sequenced in a study of vaccination effects on CD4 cells after COVID-19. Using immunoSEQ multiplex PCR, the repertoire was profiled, and TCRdb retains in-frame clones only, with some absent. The table records 66,000 or so clones, 65% to 80% of them present only once. These receptors' targets are unknown. A roughly 10-day culture period preceded the isolation of CD4+ T cells. The participants, recipients of two vaccine doses, got either BNT162b2 or mRNA-1273. This specimen consisted of CD4+ T cells from PBMCs cultured without peptide, obtained after COVID-19 vaccination. The source of these receptors is a human donor who received a COVID-19 vaccine.

The chain links TRBV2 to TRBJ2-7, with 12 positions matching TRBD2. Germline CDR1 and CDR2: SNHLY and FYNNEI. The V gene end was trimmed by 6 bases and the J gene end by 6 bases; junction bases not matched to a gene: 6. This CDR3 has 14 amino acids. The CDR3 reads CASRTSGGGREQYV. CDR3 coding DNA: TGTGCCAGCAGGACTAGCGGGGGTGGCCGCGAGCAGTACGTC.

The genes are TRBV2 and TRBJ2-3, with TRBD1 matching 8 bases. CDR3 length: 15 amino acids. The ends lost 7 bases at V and 3 bases at J; junction bases unmatched: 9. Germline lookup yields CDR1 SNHLY and CDR2 FYNNEI. The CDR3 bases are TGTGCCAGCAATCCGAGGACAGGGAGTACAGATACGCAGTATTTT. Translated, it gives CASNPRTGSTDTQYF.

The rearrangement uses TRBV18 and TRBJ1-3, with D perhaps TRBD1 (5 bases). V lost 3 bases and J 2 bases, leaving 17 bases between the germline ends. The CDR3 is 17 amino acids. In germline, CDR1 is KGHSH, CDR2 LQKENI. The CDR3 reads CASSPIREGAAGNTIYF. The DNA for the CDR3 is TGTGCCAGCTCACCCATAAGAGAAGGGGCGGCTGGAAACACCATATATTTT.

V and J are TRBV7-2 and TRBJ1-2; 7 nucleotides align to TRBD1. J was trimmed by 0 bases and V by 5 bases; bases with no gene match: 12. The CDR3 loop spans 17 amino acids. Germline CDR1 is SGHTA and CDR2 is FQGNSA. The CDR3 DNA is TGTGCCAGCAGCCCGAAAGCCGGGACAGCTACTAACTATGGCTACACCTTC. Translating gives CASSPKAGTATNYGYTF.

V is TRBV7-2 and J is TRBJ2-7; D might be TRBD2 (5 bases). The germline CDR1 and CDR2 sequences are SGHTA and FQGNSA. V shed 0 bases and J shed 2 bases, with 5 bases lying between them. The CDR3 sequence is 13 residues long. The DNA for the CDR3 is TGTGCCAGCAGCTTAGCCGGGGCCTACGAGCAGTACGTC. Translated, it gives CASSLAGAYEQYV.

The chain employs TRBV29-1 and TRBJ2-3, with TRBD2 as a possible D gene (6 bases). This CDR3 spans 15 amino acids. With 7 bases removed from V and 0 bases from J, the gap between germline ends came to 17 bases. Germline V gives CDR1 SQVTM, CDR2 ANQGSEA. The CDR3 DNA is TGCAGCGCCGCGGGGCGGGGACCTAGCACAGATACGCAGTATTTT. Translation: CSAAGRGPSTDTQYF.

The chain couples TRBV12-5 to TRBJ2-3; D possibly matches TRBD1 or TRBD2 (5 bases each). V was cut by 1 base and J by 7 bases, with 21 bases left in between. CDR3 length: 17 residues. Per germline, CDR1 LGHNT and CDR2 FRNRAP. The CDR3 bases are TGTGCTAGTGGTTTGGCCCTGTCACTAGGGGTTCGGAATACGCAGTATTTT. Protein: CASGLALSLGVRNTQYF. The variable domain in full, with the rest retrieved from reference TRBV12-5 and TRBJ2-3, is DARVTQTPRHKVTEMGQEVTMRCQPILGHNTVFWYRQTMMQGLELLAYFRNRAPLDDSGMPKDRFSAEMPDATLATLKIQPSEPRDSAVYFCASGLALSLGVRNTQYFGPGTRLTVL.

J is TRBJ2-3 and V is TRBV19; D remains ambiguous. CDR1 is LNHDA and CDR2 is SQIVND in the germline V gene (reference sequence). The CDR3 has 13 residues. V was clipped by 6 bases and J by 0 bases, with 7 bases between them. CDR3 sequence: CASSHSSTDTQYF. The DNA of the CDR3 is TGTGCCAGTAGCCACTCTAGCACAGATACGCAGTATTTT.